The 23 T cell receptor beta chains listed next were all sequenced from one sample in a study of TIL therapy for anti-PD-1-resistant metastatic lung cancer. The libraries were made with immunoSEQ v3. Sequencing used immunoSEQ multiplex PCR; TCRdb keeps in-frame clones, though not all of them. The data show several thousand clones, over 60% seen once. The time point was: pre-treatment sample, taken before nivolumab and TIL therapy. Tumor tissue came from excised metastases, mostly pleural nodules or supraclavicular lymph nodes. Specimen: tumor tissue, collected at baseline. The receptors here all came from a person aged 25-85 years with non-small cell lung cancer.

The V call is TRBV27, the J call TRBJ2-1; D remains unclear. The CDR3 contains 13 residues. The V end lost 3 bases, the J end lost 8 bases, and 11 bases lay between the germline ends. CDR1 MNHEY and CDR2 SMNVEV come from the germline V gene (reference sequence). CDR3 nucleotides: TGTGCCAGCAGTTTCGTGATCCAGGATGAGCAGTTCTTC. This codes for CASSFVIQDEQFF.

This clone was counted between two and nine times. This CDR3 is CASRSEGTLEDTQYF. CDR3 nucleotides: TGTGCCAGCAGAAGCGAGGGGACCCTGGAAGATACGCAGTATTTT. The chain employs TRBV2 and TRBJ2-3, with D perhaps given as TRBD1 or TRBD2 (5 bases each). The V and J ends lost 6 bases and 5 bases respectively, with 18 bases between them. Germline CDR1 and CDR2: SNHLY and FYNNEI. The CDR3 runs 15 residues.

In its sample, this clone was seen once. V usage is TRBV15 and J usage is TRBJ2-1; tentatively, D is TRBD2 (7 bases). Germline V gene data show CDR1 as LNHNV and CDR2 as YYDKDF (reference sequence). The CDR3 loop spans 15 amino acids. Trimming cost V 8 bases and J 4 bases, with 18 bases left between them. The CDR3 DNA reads TGTGCCACCTGGGTGGGGGGGGCCGGGTACAATGAGCAGTTCTTC. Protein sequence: CATWVGGAGYNEQFF.

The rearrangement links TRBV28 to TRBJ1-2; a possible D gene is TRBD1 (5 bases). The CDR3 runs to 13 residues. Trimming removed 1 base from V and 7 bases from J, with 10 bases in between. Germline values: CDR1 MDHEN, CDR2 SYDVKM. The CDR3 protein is CASSLSGISGYTF. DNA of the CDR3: TGTGCCAGCAGTTTATCAGGGATCAGTGGCTACACCTTC.

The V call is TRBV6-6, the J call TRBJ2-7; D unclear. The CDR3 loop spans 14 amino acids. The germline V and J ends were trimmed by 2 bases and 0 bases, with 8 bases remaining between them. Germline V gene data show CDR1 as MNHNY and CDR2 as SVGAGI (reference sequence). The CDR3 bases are TGTGCCAGCAGTTACGGGCAGTCCTCCTACGAGCAGTACTTC. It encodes CASSYGQSSYEQYF.

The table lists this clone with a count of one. The CDR3 sequence: CASSLSGGLETQYF. CDR3 in DNA: TGCGCCAGCAGCCTATCCGGGGGGCTAGAGACCCAGTACTTC. This rearrangement joins TRBV4-1 to TRBJ2-5, with D tentatively TRBD2 (7 bases). From germline, CDR1 is MGHRA and CDR2 YSYEKL. There are 14 residues in the CDR3. The V gene lost 4 bases and the J gene lost 4 bases, with 13 bases spanning the gap.

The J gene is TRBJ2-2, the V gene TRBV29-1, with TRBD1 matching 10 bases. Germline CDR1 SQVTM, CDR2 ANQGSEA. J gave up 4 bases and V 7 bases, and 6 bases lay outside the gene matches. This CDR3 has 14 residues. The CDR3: CSAVRDRGTGELFF. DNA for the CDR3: TGCAGCGCCGTCCGGGACAGGGGCACCGGGGAGCTGTTTTTT.

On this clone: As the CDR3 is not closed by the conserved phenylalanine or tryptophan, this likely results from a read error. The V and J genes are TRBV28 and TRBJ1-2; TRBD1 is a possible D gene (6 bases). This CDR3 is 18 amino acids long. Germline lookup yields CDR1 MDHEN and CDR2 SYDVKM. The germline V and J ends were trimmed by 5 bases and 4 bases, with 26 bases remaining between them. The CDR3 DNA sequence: TGTGCCAGCAGTCGACCGGGACACTCCCCCGCAAATAGCTATGGCTACACCCTC. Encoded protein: CASSRPGHSPANSYGYTL.

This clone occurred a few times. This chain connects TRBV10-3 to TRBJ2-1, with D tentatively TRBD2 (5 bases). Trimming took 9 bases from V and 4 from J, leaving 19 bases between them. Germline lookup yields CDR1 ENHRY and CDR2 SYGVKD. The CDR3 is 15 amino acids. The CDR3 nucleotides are TGTGCCATTTCAGAGGGCCTATTAGGGTACAATGAGCAGTTCTTC. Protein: CAISEGLLGYNEQFF.

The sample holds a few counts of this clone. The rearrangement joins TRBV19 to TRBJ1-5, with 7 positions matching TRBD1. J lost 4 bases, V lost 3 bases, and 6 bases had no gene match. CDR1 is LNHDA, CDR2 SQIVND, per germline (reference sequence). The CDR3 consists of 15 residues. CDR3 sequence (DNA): TGTGCCAGTAGTATTCCTAGACAGGGTAATCAGCCCCAGCATTTT. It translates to CASSIPRQGNQPQHF.

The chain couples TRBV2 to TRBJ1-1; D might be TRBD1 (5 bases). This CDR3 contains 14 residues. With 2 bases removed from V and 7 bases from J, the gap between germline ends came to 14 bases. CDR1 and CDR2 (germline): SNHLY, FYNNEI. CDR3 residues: CASSELQGTVEAFF. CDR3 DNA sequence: TGTGCCAGCAGTGAACTTCAGGGAACGGTTGAAGCTTTCTTT.

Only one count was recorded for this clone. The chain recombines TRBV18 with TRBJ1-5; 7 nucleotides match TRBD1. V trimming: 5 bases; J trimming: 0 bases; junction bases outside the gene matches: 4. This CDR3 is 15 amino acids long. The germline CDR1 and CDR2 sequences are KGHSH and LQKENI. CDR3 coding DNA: TGTGCCAGCTCAAAAGGGACAGCTAGCAATCAGCCCCAGCATTTT. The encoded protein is CASSKGTASNQPQHF. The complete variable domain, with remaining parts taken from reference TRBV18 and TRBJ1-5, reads NAGVMQNPRHLVRRRGQEARLRCSPMKGHSHVYWYRQLPEEGLKFMVYLQKENIIDESGMPKERFSAEFPKEGPSILRIQQVVRGDSAAYFCASSKGTASNQPQHFGDGTRLSIL.

CDR3 DNA sequence: TGTGCCAGCAGCAACTCCCCGGGGTTCTACAATGAGCAGTTCTTC. This codes for CASSNSPGFYNEQFF. The V gene is TRBV7-2, the J gene TRBJ2-1; a possible D gene is TRBD2 (5 bases). Looked up from germline, CDR1 is SGHTA and CDR2 is FQGNSA. This CDR3 has 15 amino acids. V lost 5 bases, J lost 3 bases, and 14 bases lay in between.

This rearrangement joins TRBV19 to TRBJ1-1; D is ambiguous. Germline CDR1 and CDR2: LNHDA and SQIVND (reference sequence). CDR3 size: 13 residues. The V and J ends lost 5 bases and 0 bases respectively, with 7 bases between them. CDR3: CASSGGMNTEAFF. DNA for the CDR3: TGTGCCAGTAGTGGAGGGATGAACACTGAAGCTTTCTTT.

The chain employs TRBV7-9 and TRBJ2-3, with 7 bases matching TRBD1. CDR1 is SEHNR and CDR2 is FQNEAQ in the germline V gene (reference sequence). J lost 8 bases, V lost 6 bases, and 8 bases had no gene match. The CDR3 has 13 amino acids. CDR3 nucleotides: TGTGCCAGCAGAGACAGGGCCATGGGTACGCAGTATTTT. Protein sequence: CASRDRAMGTQYF.

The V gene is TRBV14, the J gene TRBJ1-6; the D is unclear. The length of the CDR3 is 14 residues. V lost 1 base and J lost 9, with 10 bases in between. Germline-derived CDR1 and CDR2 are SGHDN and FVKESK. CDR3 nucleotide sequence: TGTGCCAGCAGCCAAGTCTCTTGGGGTTCACCCCTCCACTTT. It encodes CASSQVSWGSPLHF.

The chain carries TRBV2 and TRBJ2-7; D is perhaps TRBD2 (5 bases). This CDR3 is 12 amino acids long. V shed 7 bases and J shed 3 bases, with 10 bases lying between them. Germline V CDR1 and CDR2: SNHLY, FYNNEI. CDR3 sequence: CASNRGNYEQYF. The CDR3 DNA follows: TGTGCCAGCAATCGGGGAAACTACGAGCAGTACTTC.

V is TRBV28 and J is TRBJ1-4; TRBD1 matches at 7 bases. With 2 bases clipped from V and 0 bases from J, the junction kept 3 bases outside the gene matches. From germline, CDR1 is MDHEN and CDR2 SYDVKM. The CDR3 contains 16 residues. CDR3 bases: TGTGCCAGCAGTTTAACAGGGGACTCAACTAATGAAAAACTGTTTTTT. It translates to CASSLTGDSTNEKLFF.

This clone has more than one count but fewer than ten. The CDR3, as DNA: TGTGCCAGCAGTTTTCGATCGATAACGGGAATGAACACTGAAGCTTTCTTT. It is translated as CASSFRSITGMNTEAFF. This sequence joins TRBV28 and TRBJ1-1; D is ambiguous. Germline CDR1 reads MDHEN; CDR2 reads SYDVKM. V lost 3 bases to trimming and J lost 0 bases, with 17 bases between them. The CDR3 extends over 17 amino acids.

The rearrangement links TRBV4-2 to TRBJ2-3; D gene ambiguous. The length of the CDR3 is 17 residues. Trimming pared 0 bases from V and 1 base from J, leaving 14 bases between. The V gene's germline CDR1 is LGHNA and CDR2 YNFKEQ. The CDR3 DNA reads TGTGCCAGCAGCCAAGAAAGCTCCCTACTTGGCACAGATACGCAGTATTTT. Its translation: CASSQESSLLGTDTQYF.

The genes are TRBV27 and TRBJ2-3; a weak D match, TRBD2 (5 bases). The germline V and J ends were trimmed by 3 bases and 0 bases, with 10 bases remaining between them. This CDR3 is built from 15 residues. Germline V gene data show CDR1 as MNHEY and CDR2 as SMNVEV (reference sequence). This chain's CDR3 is CASSFEGWSTDTQYF. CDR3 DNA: TGTGCCAGCAGTTTCGAGGGCTGGAGCACAGATACGCAGTATTTT.

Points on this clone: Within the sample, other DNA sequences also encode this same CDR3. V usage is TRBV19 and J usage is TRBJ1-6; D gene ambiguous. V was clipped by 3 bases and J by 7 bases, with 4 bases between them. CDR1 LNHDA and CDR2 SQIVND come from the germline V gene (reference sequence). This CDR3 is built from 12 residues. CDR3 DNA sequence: TGTGCCAGTAGTATCGGGAATTCACCCCTCCACTTT. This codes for CASSIGNSPLHF.

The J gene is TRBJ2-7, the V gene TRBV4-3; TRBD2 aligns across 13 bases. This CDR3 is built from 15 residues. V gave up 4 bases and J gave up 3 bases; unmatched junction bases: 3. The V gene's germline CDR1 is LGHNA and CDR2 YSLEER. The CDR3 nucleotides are TGCGCCAGCAGCCGAGGACTAGCGGGAGTCTACGAGCAGTACTTC. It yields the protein CASSRGLAGVYEQYF.